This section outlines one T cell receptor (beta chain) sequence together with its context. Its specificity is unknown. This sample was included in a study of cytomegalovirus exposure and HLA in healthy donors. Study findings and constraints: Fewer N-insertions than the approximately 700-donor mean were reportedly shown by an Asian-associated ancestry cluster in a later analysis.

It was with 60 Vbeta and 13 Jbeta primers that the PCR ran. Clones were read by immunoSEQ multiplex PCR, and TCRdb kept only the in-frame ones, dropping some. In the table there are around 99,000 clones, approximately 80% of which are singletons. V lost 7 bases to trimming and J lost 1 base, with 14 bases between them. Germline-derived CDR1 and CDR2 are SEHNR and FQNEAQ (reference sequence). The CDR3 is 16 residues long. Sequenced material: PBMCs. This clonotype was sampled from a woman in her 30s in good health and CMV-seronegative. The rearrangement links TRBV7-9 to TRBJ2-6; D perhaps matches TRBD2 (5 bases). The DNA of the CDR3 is TGTGCCAGCACTAGCCCAGAGGCTTCTGGGGCCAACGTCCTGACTTTC. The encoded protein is CASTSPEASGANVLTF.